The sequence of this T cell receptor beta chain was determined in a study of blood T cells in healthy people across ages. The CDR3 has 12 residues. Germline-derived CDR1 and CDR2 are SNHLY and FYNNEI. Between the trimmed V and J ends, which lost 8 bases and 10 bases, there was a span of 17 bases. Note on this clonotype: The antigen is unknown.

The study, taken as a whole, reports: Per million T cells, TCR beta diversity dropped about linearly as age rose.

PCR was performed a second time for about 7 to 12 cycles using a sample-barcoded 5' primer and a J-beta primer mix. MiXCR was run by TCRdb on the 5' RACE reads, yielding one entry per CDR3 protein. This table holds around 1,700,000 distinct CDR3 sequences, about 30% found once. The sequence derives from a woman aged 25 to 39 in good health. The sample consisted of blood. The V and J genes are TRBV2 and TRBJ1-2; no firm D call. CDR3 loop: CASQTGAGDYTF. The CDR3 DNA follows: TGTGCCAGCCAGACCGGAGCGGGAGACTACACCTTC.